This T cell receptor (beta chain) was obtained from a study of OX40 agonist ivuxolimab in advanced cancers. A note on the overall study: The costimulatory receptor OX40 (CD134) was targeted by ivuxolimab, a fully human IgG2 agonistic monoclonal antibody. Patients were allowed to have had prior anti-PD-1, anti-PD-L1 or anti-CTLA-4 therapy, and 40% of the dose-escalation patients had previously received checkpoint inhibitors. Among the roughly 54 dose-escalation patients, some 20 had hepatocellular carcinoma, roughly 15 melanoma, 9 renal cell carcinoma and 9 head and neck cancer. Partial responses occurred in three dose-escalation patients: two with cutaneous melanoma and one with hepatocellular carcinoma. The dose-escalation cohort was 82.7% male with a mean age of about 60 years, ranging from about 23 to 85. The monotherapy dose-escalation portion (N ≈ 55 patients) of the phase I ivuxolimab trial is reported in the paper. Intravenous ivuxolimab was administered to patients every 2 weeks at six dose levels: 0.01, 0.1, 0.3, 1.5, 3 and 10 mg/kg. The purpose of peripheral TCRbeta sequencing was to test whether ivuxolimab changed TCR sequence diversity and led to clonal T-cell expansion. The study at large found these results: In partial responders in the 0.1-3.0 mg/kg groups, normalized peripheral clonal expansion was found to be among the lowest, especially among CD8+ T cells. At doses from 0.1 to 3.0 mg/kg, clonal expansion was seen in both CD4+ and CD8+ blood T cells between baseline and week 6. Low levels of normalized T-cell clonal expansion were also seen in some patients who did not respond. Which antigens the clonally expanded peripheral T cells were specific for was not determined. After ivuxolimab, expanded clones were on average more numerous among CD8+ T cells than among CD4+ T cells.

Note on this clone: What this receptor recognizes is not known. Within one base of it there is no much larger clone, and no base qualities were kept.

Genomic DNA was extracted from sorted cells for sequencing of the TCRbeta CDR3 region. The immunoSEQ Assay was used to sequence the TCRbeta CDR3 regions. Not all clones reach the TCRdb copy of this immuneACCESS table, which keeps in-frame sequences only. Checked studies attribute under half of the gap to unresolved V genes and leave the rest unexplained. The sample table records tens of thousands of clones; 84% of these occur just once. Roughly a fifth of the sample comes from the top ten. From the cysteine up to the phenylalanine, the CDR3 has a length of 15 residues. Of the read, only the CDR3 DNA is kept; its 45 bases are in frame from base 1. Patients with a history of autoimmune disease or receiving systemic immunosuppression were excluded from the trial. Peripheral blood for TCR sequencing was collected from all dose cohorts at baseline, on cycle 4 day 1, and on cycle 7 day 1. Samples came from an open-label, multicenter, first-in-human phase I dose-escalation trial of ivuxolimab. The trial enrolled adults with locally advanced or metastatic head and neck squamous cell, hepatocellular, melanoma or renal cell carcinoma. CD4+ and CD8+ T cells were sorted separately from peripheral blood before TCR sequencing.

Recombination connected TRBV21-1 to TRBJ2-7; no check of the table's D call, TRBD1, against the DNA was made. TRBV21-1 is flagged as a pseudogene. Here the sequenced sample was CD4+ or CD8+ T cells sorted from blood, taken in a trial of the OX40 agonist ivuxolimab. The TCR was taken from an adult with an advanced solid tumor such as melanoma, head and neck, liver or kidney cancer. The CDR3 region has the sequence CATRAGDRGSYEQYF. The base sequence is TGTGCCACTAGGGCGGGAGACAGGGGATCCTACGAGCAGTACTTC.